The present T cell receptor beta chain was sequenced within a study of cytomegalovirus exposure and HLA in healthy donors. Background on the study: It was reported in a later analysis that the 120 or so validation repertoires used the same platform as the approximately 620 first-cohort repertoires.

Note on this clone: The target antigen is unknown.

Study observations and caveats: A list of 164 TCR beta chains associated with cytomegalovirus was given. First-cohort TCR clusters tended to co-occur in the approximately 120 validation repertoires, a later analysis found.

Assay used: immunoSEQ multiplex PCR; TCRdb lists only in-frame clones, some missing. The sample lists 200,000 or so clones; 84% were seen once. The source is a woman in her thirties in good health and CMV-seropositive. The material sequenced was PBMCs.

The CDR3 spells CASSQRTQGGAGYTF. As DNA, the CDR3 is TGCGCCAGCAGTCAAAGGACCCAGGGGGGCGCGGGCTACACCTTC. The J gene is TRBJ1-2, the V gene TRBV23-1, with TRBD1 identical over 7 bases. TRBV23-1 qualifies as an ORF whose function is uncertain. Trimming took 2 bases from V and 8 from J; bases not matched to a gene: 11. CDR3 length: 15 amino acids.